What follows are 9 T cell receptor beta chains derived from one specimen sequenced in a study of cytomegalovirus exposure and HLA in healthy donors. Use of 60 Vbeta and 13 Jbeta primers characterized the PCR. TCRdb's table, derived via immunoSEQ multiplex PCR, lists solely in-frame clones and lacks some. The sample has 95,000 to 100,000 clones; around a tenth are singletons. Specimen: PBMCs. The receptors here all came from a man aged 50-59 years in good health and CMV-seropositive.

The V call is TRBV10-3, the J call TRBJ2-5; no firm D call. V lost 2 bases and J 9 bases, leaving 13 bases between the germline ends. Germline loops: CDR1 ENHRY, CDR2 SYGVKD. There are 13 residues in the CDR3. CDR3 DNA sequence: TGTGCCATCAGTGAGGCCCGGTTTGTGGCCCAGTACTTC. Translating it yields CAISEARFVAQYF.

The sample holds a few counts of this clone. The gene calls are TRBV6-6 and TRBJ1-1; 7 bases are shared with TRBD1. Germline CDR1 and CDR2: MNHNY and SVGAGI (reference sequence). The CDR3 runs 13 residues. V was clipped by 2 bases and J by 12 bases; unmatched bases: 9. The DNA for the CDR3 is TGTGCCAGCAGTTACGGAGGGGGCTTTTCAACTTTCTTT. This sequence encodes CASSYGGGFSTFF.

V usage is TRBV9 and J usage is TRBJ1-2, with unresolved D. The CDR3 loop spans 13 amino acids. With 0 bases removed from V and 1 base from J, the gap between germline ends came to 4 bases. Germline lookup yields CDR1 SGDLS and CDR2 YYNGEE. The CDR3 reads CASSVDSNYGYTF. The CDR3 DNA reads TGTGCCAGCAGCGTAGATAGTAACTATGGCTACACCTTC. Drawing the rest from reference TRBV9 and TRBJ1-2, the complete variable domain is DSGVTQTPKHLITATGQRVTLRCSPRSGDLSVYWYQQSLDQGLQFLIQYYNGEERAKGNILERFSAQQFPDLHSELNLSSLELGDSALYFCASSVDSNYGYTFGSGTRLTVV.

This sequence joins TRBV5-8 and TRBJ2-7, with 11 positions matching TRBD2. The V and J ends lost 6 bases and 2 bases, in that order; junction bases with no gene match: 7. Germline loops: CDR1 SGHTS, CDR2 YDEGEE. CDR3 length: 15 amino acids. The CDR3 nucleotides are TGTGCCAGCACCTGGGGACTAGCGGCTGCCTACGAGCAGTACTTC. Amino acids: CASTWGLAAAYEQYF.

The CDR3: CAWSLTGAQPQHF. The CDR3 bases are TGTGCCTGGAGTCTGACAGGGGCTCAGCCCCAGCATTTT. This chain joins TRBV30 and TRBJ1-5, with 8 bases identical to TRBD1. This CDR3 has 13 residues. Germline assignment: CDR1 GTSNPN and CDR2 SVGIG (reference sequence). With 2 bases clipped from V and 6 bases from J, the junction kept 3 bases outside the gene matches.

The V gene is TRBV27, the J gene TRBJ2-1; the D gene is possibly TRBD2 (6 bases). The CDR3 runs to 15 residues. Trimming left V 4 bases short and J 4 bases short, with 14 bases between. Looked up from germline, CDR1 is MNHEY and CDR2 is SMNVEV (reference sequence). CDR3 residues: CASSSWRDGYNEQFF. The CDR3 DNA reads TGTGCCAGCAGTTCATGGCGGGATGGTTACAATGAGCAGTTCTTC.

This clone has only a few counts. The V gene is TRBV27, the J gene TRBJ1-2; the match to TRBD1 covers 10 bases. Germline V gene sequence: CDR1 MNHEY, CDR2 SMNVEV (reference sequence). This CDR3 region has 14 residues. With V trimmed by 4 bases and J by 8 bases, 7 bases remained unmatched. This chain's CDR3 is CASSSRQGASGYTF. The CDR3 region has the DNA TGTGCCAGCAGTTCGAGACAGGGGGCCAGCGGCTACACCTTC.

This clone was seen a few times. The chain links TRBV19 to TRBJ1-1; weak D call: TRBD1 (6 bases). Deletions cut 4 bases from V and 6 bases from J, with 15 bases between. Germline CDR1 and CDR2: LNHDA and SQIVND (reference sequence). The CDR3 runs 14 residues. As DNA, the CDR3 is TGTGCCAGTAGTACTCCCGACAGGACGTCTGAAGCTTTCTTT. This encodes CASSTPDRTSEAFF.

This clone showed up just a few times. The CDR3 protein is CASSIGAVAGGDRETQYF. In DNA form, the CDR3 reads TGTGCCAGTAGTATAGGGGCCGTAGCGGGAGGGGATAGGGAGACCCAGTACTTC. The V call is TRBV19, the J call TRBJ2-5; 11 positions agree with TRBD2. V was clipped by 1 base and J by 5 bases; unmatched bases: 12. Germline V gene data show CDR1 as LNHDA and CDR2 as SQIVND (reference sequence). The CDR3 runs to 18 residues.